The next 11 T cell receptor beta chains were all read from a single sample in a study of CD8 T cells in ankylosing spondylitis. General study points: Among TCR beta sequences, a motif of eight or nine highly homologous variants appeared characteristic of ankylosing spondylitis blood.

No antigen has been identified for these receptors. TCRdb used MiXCR to reprocess the 5' RACE reads, holding one entry per CDR3 protein. Here the sample spans roughly 450,000 distinct CDR3 sequences, roughly 27% being singletons. Sequences were obtained from blood, either unsorted or a sorted T cell fraction (not recorded which). All receptors derive from a male donor with ankylosing spondylitis.

This chain links TRBV20-1 with TRBJ1-5; weak D call: TRBD1 (5 bases). The CDR3 totals 15 residues. Trimming removed 3 bases at V and 2 bases at J, with 14 bases between. Germline V gene data show CDR1 as DFQATT and CDR2 as SNEGSKA (reference sequence). CDR3 loop: CSASGADVGNQPQHF. Here the CDR3 DNA reads TGCAGTGCTAGCGGGGCGGACGTGGGCAATCAGCCCCAGCATTTT.

This chain joins TRBV2 and TRBJ1-4, with a weak D call TRBD1 (5 bases). The germline gives CDR1 SNHLY, CDR2 FYNNEI. There are 15 residues in the CDR3. The V end was cut by 4 bases, the J end by 6 bases, with 15 bases between. The CDR3 sequence: CASSGQSGSYEKLFF. CDR3 nucleotides: TGTGCCAGCAGTGGACAGTCGGGGTCTTATGAAAAACTGTTTTTT.

The chain joins TRBV7-2 to TRBJ2-7; D remains ambiguous. V was cut by 1 base and J by 3 bases, with 7 bases left in between. The germline V gene has CDR1 SGHTA and CDR2 FQGNSA. This CDR3 spans 13 amino acids. For the CDR3, the DNA is TGTGCCAGCAGCTTAGGGCCTATCTACGAGCAGTACGTC. As protein: CASSLGPIYEQYV.

The chain couples TRBV12-3 or TRBV12-4 to TRBJ1-6; the D is unclear. V was trimmed by 2 bases and J by 2 bases, leaving 4 bases between them. This CDR3 is 14 amino acids long. In DNA form, the CDR3 reads TGTGCCAGCAGTTTAAACCCCTATAATTCACCCCTCCACTTT. Translation gives CASSLNPYNSPLHF.

The chain joins TRBV3-1 to TRBJ1-1, with D unresolved. This CDR3 is 12 amino acids long. V was cut by 1 base and J by 3 bases, with 3 bases left in between. The germline gives CDR1 LGHDT, CDR2 YNNKEL (reference sequence). The CDR3 is CASSQVYTEAFF. The CDR3 DNA sequence: TGTGCCAGCAGCCAAGTATACACTGAAGCTTTCTTT.

This clonotype has a handful of counts. The chain couples TRBV7-9 to TRBJ1-1, with 7 nucleotides matching TRBD1. The CDR3 is 12 residues long. CDR1 is SEHNR and CDR2 is FQNEAQ in the germline V gene (reference sequence). J gave up 8 bases and V 6 bases, and 6 bases lay outside the gene matches. The CDR3, as DNA: TGTGCCAGCAGTTCTCGGGACAGAGAAGCTTTCTTT. Amino acids: CASSSRDREAFF. The entire variable domain, with the rest obtained from reference TRBV7-9 and TRBJ1-1, is as follows: DTGVSQNPRHKITKRGQNVTFRCDPISEHNRLYWYRQTLGQGPEFLTYFQNEAQLEKSRLLSDRFSAERPKGSFSTLEIQRTEQGDSAMYLCASSSRDREAFFGQGTRLTVV.

This rearrangement joins TRBV7-7 to TRBJ2-1; D may be TRBD1 or TRBD2 (5 bases each). Germline V gives CDR1 SSHAT, CDR2 FNYEAQ (reference sequence). Trimming took off 6 bases at V and 5 bases at J, with 11 bases between the two ends. The CDR3 spans 13 residues. The CDR3 DNA reads as TGTGCCAGCAGTACCGGGACGGACAATGAGCAGTTCTTC. It encodes CASSTGTDNEQFF.

V usage is TRBV20-1 and J usage is TRBJ1-4; D is undetermined. The CDR3 has 17 amino acids. Germline assignment: CDR1 DFQATT and CDR2 SNEGSKA (reference sequence). Deletions cut 0 bases from V and 5 bases from J, with 19 bases between. This CDR3 is CSARDEMSTETNEKLFF. For the CDR3, the DNA is TGCAGTGCTAGAGACGAGATGTCGACTGAAACAAATGAAAAACTGTTTTTT.

This clonotype was seen more than once but under ten times. This sequence joins TRBV24-1 and TRBJ2-1, with D possibly being TRBD1 or TRBD2 (5 bases each). CDR1 and CDR2 from the germline V gene are KGHDR and SFDVKD. Between the trimmed V and J ends, which lost 5 bases and 7 bases, there was a span of 23 bases. This CDR3 has 17 residues. The CDR3 nucleotides read TGTGCCACCAGTGGTTCCGCCCCGGGACCTAAACTAAATGAGCAGTTCTTC. Its translation is CATSGSAPGPKLNEQFF.

This clonotype was counted between two and nine times. This sequence joins TRBV7-2 and TRBJ1-2, with D maybe TRBD1 (5 bases). V was shortened by 4 bases and J by 3 bases, with 12 bases between the two germline ends. Germline CDR1 is SGHTA and CDR2 is FQGNSA. This CDR3 is built from 14 residues. CDR3 sequence: CASSSSGTDYGYTF. The CDR3 DNA reads as TGTGCCAGCAGCTCGTCCGGGACGGACTATGGCTACACCTTC.

V is TRBV7-9 and J is TRBJ2-6; weak D call: TRBD1 (5 bases). Trimming removed 5 bases at V and 0 bases at J, with 11 bases between. The CDR3 covers 16 residues. Germline V gene data show CDR1 as SEHNR and CDR2 as FQNEAQ (reference sequence). CDR3 nucleotide sequence: TGTGCCAGCAGCATCACTCAGGGCTCTGGGGCCAACGTCCTGACTTTC. This gives the protein CASSITQGSGANVLTF.